This TCR beta chain came from a study of shared clonotypes between healthy human individuals. General study findings and limits: It was observed that roughly 5.4% of naive CD4 clonotypes were shared across several donors.

200 ng DNA, about 30,000 T cell genomes, went into each sorted-subset replicate PCR. The protocol was immunoSEQ multiplex PCR, while the TCRdb copy is restricted to in-frame clones and leaves out a portion. Of about 680,000 clones listed, roughly nine tenths were seen once; the top ten hold 24%. CDR3 size: 14 residues. V was clipped by 2 bases and J by 3 bases, with 10 bases between them. Germline V lookup: CDR1 LGHNA, CDR2 YSLEER. As defined, naive CD8 cells were CD45RO-negative and positively selected for CCR7, with terminally differentiated effector memory CD45RA+ cells excluded. Comments on this clone: The antigen is not known.

J is TRBJ1-1 and V is TRBV4-3, with D perhaps matching TRBD1 (5 bases). The receptor was derived from a young man in good health. Input material: naive CD8+ T cells sorted from blood. CDR3 coding DNA: TGCGCCAGCAGCCAAAAAGGGGAGGACACTGAAGCTTTCTTT. Translating it yields CASSQKGEDTEAFF.